This is a list of T cell receptor beta chains from one sample in a study of cytomegalovirus exposure and HLA in healthy donors. The assay was immunoSEQ multiplex PCR, and TCRdb's table has in-frame clones only and misses some. This repertoire shows some 120,000 clones, over 85% found once; its top ten account for 1.5% to 2%. The sequencing input was PBMCs. These receptors all stem from a woman under 30 in good health and CMV-seronegative. Each CDR3 is given with its conserved first and last residue. Fields, in order: clone size, J gene, V gene, D gene, CDR3 protein, CDR3 DNA. A D gene is named only where the DNA matches it firmly. Size values are once, few and many counts, or a class for expanded clones, and some rows have none.

clone size: few; J gene: TRBJ2-1; V gene: TRBV13; D gene: TRBD2; CDR3 protein: CASSLEGTSNEQFF; CDR3 DNA: TGTGCCAGCAGCTTAGAGGGGACTAGCAATGAGCAGTTCTTC
clone size: -; J gene: TRBJ1-2; V gene: TRBV9; D gene: TRBD1; CDR3 protein: CASSDNRDRVHGYTF; CDR3 DNA: TGTGCCAGCAGTGATAACCGGGACAGGGTTCATGGCTACACCTTC
clone size: -; J gene: TRBJ2-1; V gene: TRBV6-4; D gene: TRBD1; CDR3 protein: CASSPDEGQYNEQFF; CDR3 DNA: TGTGCCAGCAGTCCCGACGAGGGACAGTACAATGAGCAGTTCTTC
clone size: -; J gene: TRBJ1-2; V gene: TRBV6-6; D gene: -; CDR3 protein: CAARDNSPNYGYTF; CDR3 DNA: TGTGCCGCCCGGGACAACTCTCCTAACTATGGCTACACCTTC
clone size: -; J gene: TRBJ1-1; V gene: TRBV5-4; D gene: -; CDR3 protein: CASSFGRERNTEAFF; CDR3 DNA: TGTGCCAGCAGCTTTGGGAGGGAACGGAACACTGAAGCTTTCTTT
clone size: many; J gene: TRBJ1-1; V gene: TRBV15; D gene: -; CDR3 protein: CATSSGRGGLNAEAFF; CDR3 DNA: TGTGCCACCAGCAGCGGCAGGGGTGGTCTTAACGCTGAAGCTTTCTTT
clone size: -; J gene: TRBJ1-4; V gene: TRBV30; D gene: TRBD1; CDR3 protein: CAWSVLDRATNEKLFF; CDR3 DNA: TGTGCCTGGAGTGTCCTCGACAGGGCAACTAATGAAAAACTGTTTTTT
clone size: -; J gene: TRBJ2-3; V gene: TRBV7-9; D gene: -; CDR3 protein: CASSPITRQTDTQYF; CDR3 DNA: TGTGCCAGCAGCCCCATTACACGACAGACAGATACGCAGTATTTT
clone size: -; J gene: TRBJ2-7; V gene: TRBV13; D gene: TRBD1; CDR3 protein: CASSYYRTGVNEQYF; CDR3 DNA: TGTGCCAGCAGCTACTATAGGACAGGGGTGAACGAGCAGTACTTC
clone size: -; J gene: TRBJ1-5; V gene: TRBV5-1; D gene: TRBD1; CDR3 protein: CASSLLGGAEQPQHF; CDR3 DNA: TGCGCCAGCAGCTTACTAGGGGGCGCGGAACAGCCCCAGCATTTT
clone size: once; J gene: TRBJ2-7; V gene: TRBV11-3; D gene: TRBD2; CDR3 protein: CASSLVASGISEQYF; CDR3 DNA: TGTGCCAGCAGCTTAGTTGCTAGCGGGATCTCCGAGCAGTACTTC
clone size: -; J gene: TRBJ1-6; V gene: TRBV7-9; D gene: TRBD1; CDR3 protein: CASTPAGTGDSPLHF; CDR3 DNA: TGTGCCAGCACGCCGGCGGGGACAGGGGATTCACCCCTCCACTTT
clone size: -; J gene: TRBJ2-7; V gene: TRBV11-3; D gene: TRBD1; CDR3 protein: CASSLAARTGSYYEQYF; CDR3 DNA: TGTGCCAGCAGCTTAGCGGCCAGGACAGGATCATACTACGAGCAGTACTTC
clone size: -; J gene: TRBJ2-7; V gene: TRBV5-1; D gene: TRBD2; CDR3 protein: CASSLEAGGSYEQYF; CDR3 DNA: TGCGCCAGCAGCTTGGAAGCGGGGGGCTCCTACGAGCAGTACTTC
clone size: -; J gene: TRBJ1-5; V gene: TRBV9; D gene: TRBD1; CDR3 protein: CASSAEDRGNQPQHF; CDR3 DNA: TGTGCCAGCAGCGCCGAAGACAGGGGGAATCAGCCCCAGCATTTT
clone size: -; J gene: TRBJ2-1; V gene: TRBV30; D gene: TRBD2; CDR3 protein: CAWSPTRTSGSGEQFF; CDR3 DNA: TGTGCCTGGAGTCCGACCCGGACTAGCGGGAGCGGTGAGCAGTTCTTC
clone size: -; J gene: TRBJ2-7; V gene: TRBV27; D gene: TRBD1; CDR3 protein: CASSLKRDRESHEQYF; CDR3 DNA: TGTGCCAGCAGTTTGAAACGGGACAGGGAATCGCACGAGCAGTACTTC